One sample yielded the 24 T cell receptor beta chains listed below, sequenced in a study of cytomegalovirus exposure and HLA in healthy donors. With 60 Vbeta and 13 Jbeta primers, the PCR was carried out. This table comes from immunoSEQ multiplex PCR, and its TCRdb copy is limited to in-frame clones, with some not included. The sample consists of 110,000 to 150,000 clones, 8.5% to 10% of them appearing once. The sequenced sample was PBMCs. These receptors came from a man in his fifties in good health and CMV-seronegative.

The chain carries TRBV20-1 and TRBJ1-2; no definite D call. Germline lookup yields CDR1 DFQATT and CDR2 SNEGSKA (reference sequence). The CDR3 runs to 10 residues. The ends were cut back, 5 bases at V and 6 bases at J, with 7 bases in the middle. The CDR3 sequence: CSAQRDGYTF. Here the CDR3 DNA reads TGCAGTGCTCAGAGGGATGGCTACACCTTC.

This clone has just a few counts. The genes are TRBV7-9 and TRBJ2-7; 8 bases match TRBD1. Per germline, CDR1 SEHNR and CDR2 FQNEAQ (reference sequence). V lost 4 bases to trimming and J lost 1 base; unmatched junction nucleotides: 6. CDR3 length: 15 residues. The CDR3 DNA follows: TGTGCCAGCAGCTCGACAGGGGAAGCGTCCTACGAGCAGTACTTC. Translation gives CASSSTGEASYEQYF.

This clone has just a few counts. The chain joins TRBV18 to TRBJ1-1; the D is unclear. This CDR3 comprises 11 residues. Germline CDR1 is KGHSH and CDR2 is LQKENI. The V and J ends lost 3 bases and 10 bases respectively, with 9 bases between them. CDR3 nucleotides: TGTGCCAGCTCACCCGACTTCGGAGCTTTCTTT. This sequence encodes CASSPDFGAFF.

The chain carries TRBV19 and TRBJ2-5; 9 bases are a match to TRBD2. The CDR3 is made up of 15 amino acids. The germline V gene encodes CDR1 LNHDA and CDR2 SQIVND (reference sequence). Trimming removed 7 bases from V and 4 bases from J; junction bases left unmatched: 10. CDR3 bases: TGTGCCAGTACTGTCTCCGCGGGAGGGGCAGAGACCCAGTACTTC. Translated: CASTVSAGGAETQYF.

This clone has only a few counts. The chain couples TRBV29-1 to TRBJ2-5; D is uncertain. The ends were cut back, 3 bases at V and 7 bases at J, with 21 bases in the middle. The CDR3 is made up of 15 amino acids. Germline CDR1 and CDR2: SQVTM and ANQGSEA. CDR3 nucleotides: TGCAGCGTTGAGGATGAGGCAGTCCGCTTTGGGACCCAGTACTTC. Amino acids: CSVEDEAVRFGTQYF.

The chain links TRBV7-9 to TRBJ2-1; 10 bases line up with TRBD2. This CDR3 is built from 15 residues. The germline V gene encodes CDR1 SEHNR and CDR2 FQNEAQ (reference sequence). CDR3 DNA: TGTGCTCAAGAAGGGCTAGCGGGAGTGGTAAATGAGCAGTTCTTC. Protein: CAQEGLAGVVNEQFF.

The chain has TRBV7-3 and TRBJ1-5, with D maybe TRBD1 (6 bases). This CDR3 has 13 residues. The germline CDR1 and CDR2 sequences are SGHTA and FQGTGA. Between the trimmed V and J ends, which lost 5 bases and 7 bases, there was a span of 12 bases. The CDR3: CASSQGSGQPQHF. In DNA form, the CDR3 reads TGTGCCAGCAGCCAGGGGTCGGGGCAGCCCCAGCATTTT.

As to this clone: The same CDR3 arises from other DNA sequences in this sample as well. The chain employs TRBV6-5 and TRBJ2-2; D perhaps matches TRBD1 (5 bases). This CDR3 contains 15 residues. Germline V gives CDR1 MNHEY, CDR2 SVGAGI. The germline V and J ends were trimmed by 0 bases and 5 bases, with 10 bases remaining between them. In DNA, the CDR3 is TGTGCCAGCAGTTACTCGGGGCAGCCAACCGGGGAGCTGTTTTTT. It yields the protein CASSYSGQPTGELFF.

V is TRBV19 and J is TRBJ2-7; D perhaps matches TRBD1 (5 bases). The CDR3 is made up of 14 amino acids. Trimming removed 3 bases from V and 2 bases from J, with 11 bases in between. Germline CDR1 and CDR2: LNHDA and SQIVND (reference sequence). The CDR3 nucleotides are TGTGCCAGTAGTATCGGCGGACAAACCTACGAGCAGTACTTC. Protein: CASSIGGQTYEQYF.

In this sample, this clone turned up a few times. The rearrangement uses TRBV27 and TRBJ1-5; 7 bases align to TRBD1. The CDR3 totals 16 residues. The V gene's germline CDR1 is MNHEY and CDR2 SMNVEV (reference sequence). Trimming at V came to 7 bases and at J to 1 base, leaving 10 bases not matched to a gene. This CDR3 is CASISDRVRSNQPQHF. As DNA, the CDR3 is TGTGCCAGCATATCCGACAGGGTTCGGAGCAATCAGCCCCAGCATTTT.

V gene TRBV6-5 combines with J gene TRBJ2-5; a weak D match, TRBD1 (6 bases). The end of the DNA is better explained by TRBJ2-7, so the J call may be wrong. Germline values: CDR1 MNHEY, CDR2 SVGAGI. CDR3 length: 14 residues. CDR3 protein: CASSSNRVSYEQYF. CDR3 nucleotides: TGTGCCAGCAGCTCAAACAGGGTCTCCTACGAGCAGTACTTC.

CDR3: CASSERSKPRGEQFF. The CDR3 bases are TGTGCCAGCAGTGAAAGGTCCAAACCCCGAGGTGAGCAGTTCTTC. The rearrangement uses TRBV6-1 and TRBJ2-1; no definite D call. The germline V gene has CDR1 MNHNS and CDR2 SASEGT. The CDR3 runs to 15 residues. Trimming took off 2 bases at V and 9 bases at J, with 17 bases between the two ends.

In this sample, this clone turned up a few times. This sequence joins TRBV2 and TRBJ2-5; TRBD2 matches at 9 bases. This CDR3 is built from 17 residues. Germline V gene lookup returns CDR1 SNHLY and CDR2 FYNNEI. Trimming at V came to 8 bases and at J to 1 base, leaving 14 bases not matched to a gene. The CDR3 loop reads CASSSLGASGAQETQYF. The CDR3, as DNA: TGTGCCAGCTCATCACTCGGGGCTAGCGGGGCCCAAGAGACCCAGTACTTC.

The sample holds a few counts of this clone. The gene calls are TRBV19 and TRBJ1-2; the match to TRBD1 covers 7 bases. This CDR3 has 13 amino acids. Looked up from germline, CDR1 is LNHDA and CDR2 is SQIVND (reference sequence). J was trimmed by 3 bases and V by 3 bases; bases with no gene match: 1. The CDR3 DNA follows: TGTGCCAGTAGTATGGGACAGTACTATGGCTACACCTTC. It translates to CASSMGQYYGYTF.

The chain uses TRBV7-8 and TRBJ2-1; D is undetermined. From germline, CDR1 is SGHVS and CDR2 FQNEAQ. With 5 bases removed from V and 5 bases from J, the gap between germline ends came to 13 bases. CDR3 size: 14 residues. Here the CDR3 reads CASSPGWADNEQFF. The CDR3 DNA reads as TGTGCCAGCAGCCCCGGATGGGCCGACAATGAGCAGTTCTTC.

This clone was seen only a few times. This chain uses TRBV9 with TRBJ2-7, with 9 bases that match TRBD2. This CDR3 has 16 amino acids. Germline CDR1 reads SGDLS; CDR2 reads YYNGEE. With 3 bases clipped from V and 6 bases from J, the junction kept 13 bases outside the gene matches. This CDR3 reads CASSGSGTSFDTEQYF. CDR3 nucleotides: TGTGCCAGCAGCGGCTCCGGGACTAGCTTTGATACCGAGCAGTACTTC.

The chain carries TRBV19 and TRBJ1-2; D possibly corresponds to TRBD1 (5 bases). Trimming pared 5 bases from V and 7 bases from J, leaving 17 bases between. CDR1 and CDR2 (germline): LNHDA, SQIVND (reference sequence). The length of the CDR3 is 14 residues. The chain's CDR3 is CASSWIQDPSGYTF. Here the CDR3 DNA reads TGTGCCAGTAGTTGGATACAGGACCCCAGTGGCTACACCTTC.

This clone was detected a few times. The V and J genes are TRBV6-5 and TRBJ1-1, with 8 bases that match TRBD1. In germline, CDR1 is MNHEY, CDR2 SVGAGI. The ends lost 6 bases at V and 3 bases at J; junction bases unmatched: 9. The CDR3 is made up of 15 amino acids. The chain's CDR3 is CASSYARQGHTEAFF. CDR3 DNA sequence: TGTGCCAGCAGCTATGCCCGACAGGGGCACACTGAAGCTTTCTTT.

Worth noting for this clone: The sample carries other DNA sequences with the same CDR3. V and J are TRBV28 and TRBJ2-2; TRBD2 is a possible D gene (5 bases). Deletions cut 6 bases from V and 0 bases from J, with 11 bases between. The CDR3 runs to 15 residues. Germline CDR1 and CDR2: MDHEN and SYDVKM. In DNA, the CDR3 is TGTGCCAGCAGCCTTGGCGGGTCGAACACCGGGGAGCTGTTTTTT. This encodes CASSLGGSNTGELFF.

This clone was detected a few times. The chain combines TRBV15 with TRBJ2-1; 8 nucleotides align to TRBD2. The CDR3 is made up of 16 amino acids. Germline values: CDR1 LNHNV, CDR2 YYDKDF (reference sequence). Trimming at V came to 1 base and at J to 4 bases, leaving 6 bases not matched to a gene. Here the CDR3 DNA reads TGTGCCACCAGCAGAGGAGAAGTAGCGGGGTACAATGAGCAGTTCTTC. Translated, it gives CATSRGEVAGYNEQFF.

This clone has a handful of counts. The genes are TRBV7-2 and TRBJ2-2, with 15 nucleotides matching TRBD2. The length of the CDR3 is 19 residues. CDR1 is SGHTA, CDR2 FQGNSA, per germline. V lost 5 bases, J lost 0 bases, and 7 bases stayed unmatched. DNA for the CDR3: TGTGCCAGCAGCCCCCGGGGACTAGCGGGGGGCACGAACACCGGGGAGCTGTTTTTT. Protein sequence: CASSPRGLAGGTNTGELFF.

This clone was counted a few times. This chain connects TRBV10-1 to TRBJ2-1; possibly TRBD1 for D (6 bases). The CDR3 consists of 15 residues. V lost 3 bases and J 9 bases, leaving 18 bases between the germline ends. Germline CDR1 is WNHNN and CDR2 is SYGVQD (reference sequence). In nucleotides, the CDR3 is TGCGCCAGCAGTGACTTACAGGGAAACGGTGGTGAGCAGTTCTTC. This sequence encodes CASSDLQGNGGEQFF.

The chain carries TRBV11-2 and TRBJ2-1, with 7 positions matching TRBD1. With 4 bases clipped from V and 5 bases from J, the junction kept 11 bases outside the gene matches. Looked up from germline, CDR1 is SGHAT and CDR2 is FQNNGV. CDR3 length: 16 residues. CDR3 protein: CASSSRLTGRHNEQFF. CDR3 nucleotide sequence: TGTGCCAGCAGCTCACGATTGACAGGGAGACACAATGAGCAGTTCTTC.

This clone was detected only a few times. V gene TRBV10-3 combines with J gene TRBJ2-5, with 8 bases matching TRBD1. J lost 2 bases, V lost 3 bases, and 5 bases had no gene match. The CDR3 consists of 15 residues. Germline V CDR1 and CDR2: ENHRY, SYGVKD. This chain's CDR3 is CAISDGQGVQETQYF. The CDR3 DNA sequence: TGTGCCATCAGTGATGGACAGGGAGTACAAGAGACCCAGTACTTC.